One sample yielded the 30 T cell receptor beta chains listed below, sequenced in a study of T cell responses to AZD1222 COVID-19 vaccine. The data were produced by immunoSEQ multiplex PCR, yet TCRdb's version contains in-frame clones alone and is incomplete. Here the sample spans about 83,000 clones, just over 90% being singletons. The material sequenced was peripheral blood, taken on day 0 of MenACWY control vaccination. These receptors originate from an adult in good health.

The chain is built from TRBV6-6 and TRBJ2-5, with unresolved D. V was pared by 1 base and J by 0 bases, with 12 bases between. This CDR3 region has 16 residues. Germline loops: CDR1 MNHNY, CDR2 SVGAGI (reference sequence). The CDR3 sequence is CASSYYKTEYQETQYF. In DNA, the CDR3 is TGTGCCAGCAGTTACTACAAAACAGAGTACCAAGAGACCCAGTACTTC.

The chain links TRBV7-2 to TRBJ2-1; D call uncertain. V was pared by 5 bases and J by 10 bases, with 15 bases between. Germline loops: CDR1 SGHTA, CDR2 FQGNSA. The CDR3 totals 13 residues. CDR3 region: CASSGLGLREQFF. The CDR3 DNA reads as TGTGCCAGCAGCGGATTGGGTCTACGGGAGCAGTTCTTC.

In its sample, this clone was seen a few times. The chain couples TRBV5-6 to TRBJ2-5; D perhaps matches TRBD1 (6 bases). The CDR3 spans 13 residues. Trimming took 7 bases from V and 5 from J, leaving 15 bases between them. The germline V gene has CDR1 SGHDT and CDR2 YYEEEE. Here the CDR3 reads CASGHWGPETQYF. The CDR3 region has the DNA TGTGCCAGCGGCCACTGGGGGCCGGAGACCCAGTACTTC.

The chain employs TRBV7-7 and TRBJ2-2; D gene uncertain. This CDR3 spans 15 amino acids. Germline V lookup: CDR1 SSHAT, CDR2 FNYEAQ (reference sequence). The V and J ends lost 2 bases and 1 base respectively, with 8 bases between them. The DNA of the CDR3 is TGTGCCAGCAGCTTAAGGGAAGGGAACACCGGGGAGCTGTTTTTT. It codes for CASSLREGNTGELFF. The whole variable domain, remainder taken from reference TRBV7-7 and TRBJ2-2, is GAGVSQSPRYKVTKRGQDVTLRCDPISSHATLYWYQQALGQGPEFLTYFNYEAQPDKSGLPSDRFSAERPEGSISTLTIQRTEQRDSAMYRCASSLREGNTGELFFGEGSRLTVL.

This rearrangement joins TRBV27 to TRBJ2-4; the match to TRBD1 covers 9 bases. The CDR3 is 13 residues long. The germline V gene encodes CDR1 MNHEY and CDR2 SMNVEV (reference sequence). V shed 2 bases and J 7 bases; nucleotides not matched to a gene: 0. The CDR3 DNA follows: TGTGCCAGCAGTTTAGGGACAGGGAACATTCAGTACTTC. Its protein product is CASSLGTGNIQYF.

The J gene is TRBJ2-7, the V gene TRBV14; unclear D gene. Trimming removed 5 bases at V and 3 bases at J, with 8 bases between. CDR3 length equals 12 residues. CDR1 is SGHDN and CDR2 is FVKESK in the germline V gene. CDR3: CASSSANYEQYF. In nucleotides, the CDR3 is TGTGCCAGCAGCTCCGCGAACTACGAGCAGTACTTC.

The CDR3 sequence: CATLLGSASPLHF. In nucleotides, the CDR3 is TGTGCCACCTTGTTGGGGTCGGCTTCACCCCTCCACTTT. The genes are TRBV2 and TRBJ1-6; D uncertain. This CDR3 contains 13 residues. Germline V lookup: CDR1 SNHLY, CDR2 FYNNEI. Trimming took 10 bases from V and 9 from J, leaving 16 bases between them.

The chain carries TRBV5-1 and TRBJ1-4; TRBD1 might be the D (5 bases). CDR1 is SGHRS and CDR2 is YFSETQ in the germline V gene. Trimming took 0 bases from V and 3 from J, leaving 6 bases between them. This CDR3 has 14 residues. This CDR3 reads CASSLDRSNEKLFF. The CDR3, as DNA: TGCGCCAGCAGCTTGGACAGGTCTAATGAAAAACTGTTTTTT.

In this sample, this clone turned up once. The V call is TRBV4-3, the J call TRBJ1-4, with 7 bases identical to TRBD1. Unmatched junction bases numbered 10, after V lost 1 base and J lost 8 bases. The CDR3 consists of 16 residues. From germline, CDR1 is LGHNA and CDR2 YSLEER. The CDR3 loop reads CASSQALRGGGEKLFF. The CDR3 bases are TGCGCCAGCAGCCAAGCCCTCAGGGGGGGAGGGGAAAAACTGTTTTTT.

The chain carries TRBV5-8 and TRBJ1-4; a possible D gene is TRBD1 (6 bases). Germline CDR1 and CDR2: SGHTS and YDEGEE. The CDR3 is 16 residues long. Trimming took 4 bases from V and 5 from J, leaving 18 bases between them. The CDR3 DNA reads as TGTGCCAGCAGCCAGTTCACAGGGTTCGTAAATGAAAAACTGTTTTTT. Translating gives CASSQFTGFVNEKLFF.

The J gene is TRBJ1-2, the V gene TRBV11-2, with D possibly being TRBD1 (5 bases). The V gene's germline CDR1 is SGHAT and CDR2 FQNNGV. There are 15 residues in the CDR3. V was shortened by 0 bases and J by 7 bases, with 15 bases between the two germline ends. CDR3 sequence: CASSLDPGRAAGYTF. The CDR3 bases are TGTGCCAGCAGCTTAGATCCGGGCAGGGCCGCTGGCTACACCTTC.

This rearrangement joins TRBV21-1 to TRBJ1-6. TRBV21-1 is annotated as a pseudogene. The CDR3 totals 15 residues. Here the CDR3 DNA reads TGTGCCAGCAGCAAAGCATCGGGAAGCAATTCACCCCTCCACTTT. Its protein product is CASSKASGSNSPLHF.

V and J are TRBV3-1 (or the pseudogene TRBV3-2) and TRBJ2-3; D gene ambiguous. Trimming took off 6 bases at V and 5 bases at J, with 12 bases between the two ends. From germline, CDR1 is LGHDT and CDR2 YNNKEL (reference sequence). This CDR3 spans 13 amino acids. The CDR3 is CASRPRTRDTQYF. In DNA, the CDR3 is TGTGCCAGCAGACCGCGCACGCGAGATACGCAGTATTTT.

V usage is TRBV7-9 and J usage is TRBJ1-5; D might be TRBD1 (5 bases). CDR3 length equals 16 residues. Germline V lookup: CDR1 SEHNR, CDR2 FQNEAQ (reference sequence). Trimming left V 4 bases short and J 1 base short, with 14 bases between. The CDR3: CASSSTGGSSNQPQHF. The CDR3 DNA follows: TGTGCCAGCAGCTCCACCGGGGGTAGCAGCAATCAGCCCCAGCATTTT.

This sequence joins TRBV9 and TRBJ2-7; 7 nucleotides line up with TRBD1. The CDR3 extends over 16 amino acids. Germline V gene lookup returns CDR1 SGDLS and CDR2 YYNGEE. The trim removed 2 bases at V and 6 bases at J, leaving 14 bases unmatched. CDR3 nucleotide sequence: TGTGCCAGCAGCGTTAGGGGTACAGGGGATGTTGGCGAGCAGTACTTC. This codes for CASSVRGTGDVGEQYF.

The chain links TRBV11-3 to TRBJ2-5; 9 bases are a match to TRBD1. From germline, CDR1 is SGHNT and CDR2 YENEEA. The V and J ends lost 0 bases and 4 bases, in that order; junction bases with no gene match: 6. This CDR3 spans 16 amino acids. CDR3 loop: CASSLEAGTGRETQYF. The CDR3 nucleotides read TGTGCCAGCAGCTTAGAGGCCGGGACAGGGAGAGAGACCCAGTACTTC.

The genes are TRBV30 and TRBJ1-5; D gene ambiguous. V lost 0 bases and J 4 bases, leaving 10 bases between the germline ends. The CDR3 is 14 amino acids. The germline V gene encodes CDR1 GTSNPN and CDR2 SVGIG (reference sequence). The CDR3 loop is CAWSVAVRNQPQHF. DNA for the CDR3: TGTGCCTGGAGTGTAGCCGTCCGTAATCAGCCCCAGCATTTT.

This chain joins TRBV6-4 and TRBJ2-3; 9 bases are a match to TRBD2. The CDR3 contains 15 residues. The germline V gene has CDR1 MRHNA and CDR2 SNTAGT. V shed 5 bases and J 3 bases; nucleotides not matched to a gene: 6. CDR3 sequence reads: CASSPLRGGTDTQYF. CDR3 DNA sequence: TGTGCCAGCAGTCCCCTGCGGGGGGGTACAGATACGCAGTATTTT.

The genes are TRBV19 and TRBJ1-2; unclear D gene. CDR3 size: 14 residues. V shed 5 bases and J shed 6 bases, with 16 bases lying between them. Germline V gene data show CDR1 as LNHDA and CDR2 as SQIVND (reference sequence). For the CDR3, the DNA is TGTGCCAGTAGTTCCCCGCCCCACGTACATGGCTACACCTTC. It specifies CASSSPPHVHGYTF. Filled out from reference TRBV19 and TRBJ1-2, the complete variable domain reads DGGITQSPKYLFRKEGQNVTLSCEQNLNHDAMYWYRQDPGQGLRLIYYSQIVNDFQKGDIAEGYSVSREKKESFPLTVTSAQKNPTAFYLCASSSPPHVHGYTFGSGTRLTVV.

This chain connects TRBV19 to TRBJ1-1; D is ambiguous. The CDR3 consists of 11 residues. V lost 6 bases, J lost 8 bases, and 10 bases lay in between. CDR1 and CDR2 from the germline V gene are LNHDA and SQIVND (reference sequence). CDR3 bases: TGTGCCAGTAGGGACGCCTTGGAAGCTTTCTTT. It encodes CASRDALEAFF.

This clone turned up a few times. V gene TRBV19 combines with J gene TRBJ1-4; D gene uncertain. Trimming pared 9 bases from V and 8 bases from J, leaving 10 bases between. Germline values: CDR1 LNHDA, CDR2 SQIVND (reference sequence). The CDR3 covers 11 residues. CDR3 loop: CASSPGEKLFF. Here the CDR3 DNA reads TGTGCCAGCAGTCCGGGCGAAAAACTGTTTTTT.

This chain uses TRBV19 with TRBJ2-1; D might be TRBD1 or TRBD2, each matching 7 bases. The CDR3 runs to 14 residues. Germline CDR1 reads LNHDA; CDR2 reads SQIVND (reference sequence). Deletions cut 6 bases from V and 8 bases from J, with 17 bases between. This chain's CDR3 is CASSLGRGLDEQFF. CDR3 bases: TGTGCCAGTAGCCTAGGGAGGGGGCTGGATGAGCAGTTCTTC.

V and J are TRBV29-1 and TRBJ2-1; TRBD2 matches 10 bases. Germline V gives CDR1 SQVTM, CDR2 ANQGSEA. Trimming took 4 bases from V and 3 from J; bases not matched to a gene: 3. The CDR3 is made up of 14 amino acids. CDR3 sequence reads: CSVVLAGDYNEQFF. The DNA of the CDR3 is TGCAGCGTTGTGCTAGCGGGAGACTACAATGAGCAGTTCTTC.

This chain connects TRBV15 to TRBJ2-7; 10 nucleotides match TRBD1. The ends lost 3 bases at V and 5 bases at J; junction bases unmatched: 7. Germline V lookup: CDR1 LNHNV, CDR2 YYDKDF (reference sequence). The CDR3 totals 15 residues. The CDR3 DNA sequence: TGTGCCACCAGCAGGGAAGGGACAGGGGCAAACGAGCAGTACTTC. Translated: CATSREGTGANEQYF. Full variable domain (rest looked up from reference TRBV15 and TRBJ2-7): DAMVIQNPRYQVTQFGKPVTLSCSQTLNHNVMYWYQQKSSQAPKLLFHYYDKDFNNEADTPDNFQSRRPNTSFCFLDIRSPGLGDTAMYLCATSREGTGANEQYFGPGTRLTVT.

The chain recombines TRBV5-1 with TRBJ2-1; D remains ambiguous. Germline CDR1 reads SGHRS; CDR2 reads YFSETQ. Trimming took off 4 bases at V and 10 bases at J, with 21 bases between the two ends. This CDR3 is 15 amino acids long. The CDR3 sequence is CASSASGFGLGEQFF. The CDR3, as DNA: TGCGCCAGCAGCGCTTCGGGTTTCGGGCTCGGGGAGCAGTTCTTC.

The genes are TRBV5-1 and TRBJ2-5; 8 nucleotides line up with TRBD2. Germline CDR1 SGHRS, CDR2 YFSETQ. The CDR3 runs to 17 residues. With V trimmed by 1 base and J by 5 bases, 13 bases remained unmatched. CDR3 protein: CASSLNQIGLAGETQYF. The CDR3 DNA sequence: TGCGCCAGCAGCTTGAACCAAATCGGACTAGCAGGCGAGACCCAGTACTTC.

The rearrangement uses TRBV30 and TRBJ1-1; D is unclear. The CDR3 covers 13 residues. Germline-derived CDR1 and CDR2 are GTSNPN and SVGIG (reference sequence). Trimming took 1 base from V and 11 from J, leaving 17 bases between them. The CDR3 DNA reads TGTGCCTGGAGTGCGTCACTAGGGATCAATGCTTTCTTT. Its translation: CAWSASLGINAFF.

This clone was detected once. This CDR3 is CASSLVLAGGGDEQFF. As DNA, the CDR3 is TGCGCCAGCAGCTTGGTTCTAGCGGGAGGCGGGGATGAGCAGTTCTTC. The chain uses TRBV5-1 and TRBJ2-1, with 11 bases identical to TRBD2. The CDR3 is made up of 16 amino acids. Per the germline V gene, CDR1 is SGHRS and CDR2 is YFSETQ. J was trimmed by 8 bases and V by 0 bases; bases with no gene match: 7.

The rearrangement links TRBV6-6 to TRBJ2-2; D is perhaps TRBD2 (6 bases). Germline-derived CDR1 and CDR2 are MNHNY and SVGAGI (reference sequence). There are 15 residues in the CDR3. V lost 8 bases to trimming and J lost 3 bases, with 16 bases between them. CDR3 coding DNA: TGTGCCAGCGGCCGACTAGTGTGGGACACCGGGGAGCTGTTTTTT. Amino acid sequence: CASGRLVWDTGELFF.

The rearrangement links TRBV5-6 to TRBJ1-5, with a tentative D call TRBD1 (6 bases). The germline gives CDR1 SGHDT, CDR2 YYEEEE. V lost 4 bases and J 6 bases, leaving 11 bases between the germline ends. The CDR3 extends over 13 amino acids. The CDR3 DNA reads TGTGCCAGCAGCCCCGGAGGGGGTCAGCCCCAGCATTTT. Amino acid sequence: CASSPGGGQPQHF. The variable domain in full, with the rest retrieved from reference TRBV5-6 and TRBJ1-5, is DAGVTQSPTHLIKTRGQQVTLRCSPKSGHDTVSWYQQALGQGPQFIFQYYEEEERQRGNFPDRFSGHQFPNYSSELNVNALLLGDSALYLCASSPGGGQPQHFGDGTRLSIL.